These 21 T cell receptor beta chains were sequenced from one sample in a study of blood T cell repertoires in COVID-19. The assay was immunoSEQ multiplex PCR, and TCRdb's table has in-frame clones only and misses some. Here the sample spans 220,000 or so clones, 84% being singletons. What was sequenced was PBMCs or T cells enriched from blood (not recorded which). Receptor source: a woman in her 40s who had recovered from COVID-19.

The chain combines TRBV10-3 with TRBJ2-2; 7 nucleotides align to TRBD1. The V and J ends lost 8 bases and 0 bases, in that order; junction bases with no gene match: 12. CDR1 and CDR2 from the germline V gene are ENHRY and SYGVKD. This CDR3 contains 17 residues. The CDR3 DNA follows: TGTGCCATCGCCCCGGGACAGACCACTGCGAACACCGGGGAGCTGTTTTTT. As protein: CAIAPGQTTANTGELFF.

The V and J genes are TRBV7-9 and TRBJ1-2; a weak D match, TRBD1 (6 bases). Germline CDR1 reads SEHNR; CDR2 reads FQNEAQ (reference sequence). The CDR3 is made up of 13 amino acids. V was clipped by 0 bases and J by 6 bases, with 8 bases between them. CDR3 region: CASSLASGDGYTF. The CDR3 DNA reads TGTGCCAGCAGCTTAGCGTCAGGGGATGGCTACACCTTC.

The CDR3 sequence is CASSFRQGRNGYTF. The DNA of the CDR3 is TGTGCCAGCAGCTTCCGACAGGGCAGAAATGGCTACACCTTC. The J gene is TRBJ1-2, the V gene TRBV7-2; TRBD1 aligns across 7 bases. Germline lookup yields CDR1 SGHTA and CDR2 FQGNSA. CDR3 length: 14 amino acids. V was pared by 3 bases and J by 6 bases, with 7 bases of the junction left unmatched. The full variable domain, completed using reference TRBV7-2 and TRBJ1-2, is GAGVSQSPSNKVTEKGKDVELRCDPISGHTALYWYRQSLGQGLEFLIYFQGNSAPDKSGLPSDRFSAERTGGSVSTLTIQRTQQEDSAVYLCASSFRQGRNGYTFGSGTRLTVV.

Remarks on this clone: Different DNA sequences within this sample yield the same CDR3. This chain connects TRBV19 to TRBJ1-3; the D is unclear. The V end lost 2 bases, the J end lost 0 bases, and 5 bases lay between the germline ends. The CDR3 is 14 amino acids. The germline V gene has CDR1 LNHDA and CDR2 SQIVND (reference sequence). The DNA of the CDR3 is TGTGCCAGTAGTATATCGAGCTCTGGAAACACCATATATTTT. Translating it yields CASSISSSGNTIYF.

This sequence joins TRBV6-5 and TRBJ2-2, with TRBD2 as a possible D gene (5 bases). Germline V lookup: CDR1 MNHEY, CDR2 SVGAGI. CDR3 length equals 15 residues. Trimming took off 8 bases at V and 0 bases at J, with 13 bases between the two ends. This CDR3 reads CASRTRTANTGELFF. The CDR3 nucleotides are TGTGCCAGCCGGACCAGGACTGCGAACACCGGGGAGCTGTTTTTT.

The CDR3 is CATSDFGQEDEQFF. The CDR3 DNA sequence: TGTGCCACCAGTGATTTCGGACAGGAGGATGAGCAGTTCTTC. The rearrangement uses TRBV24-1 and TRBJ2-1; 7 bases are shared with TRBD1. The CDR3 has 14 amino acids. J was trimmed by 8 bases and V by 1 base; bases with no gene match: 4. Germline V gene sequence: CDR1 KGHDR, CDR2 SFDVKD.

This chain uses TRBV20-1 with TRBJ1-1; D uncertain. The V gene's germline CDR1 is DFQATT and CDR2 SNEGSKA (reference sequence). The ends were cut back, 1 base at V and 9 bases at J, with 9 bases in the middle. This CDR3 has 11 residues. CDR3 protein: CSARADTQAFF. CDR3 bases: TGCAGTGCTAGAGCCGACACCCAAGCTTTCTTT.

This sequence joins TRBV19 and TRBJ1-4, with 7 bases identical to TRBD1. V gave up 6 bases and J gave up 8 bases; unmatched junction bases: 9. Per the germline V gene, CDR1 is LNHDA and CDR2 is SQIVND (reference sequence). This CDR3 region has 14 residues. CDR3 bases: TGTGCCAGTAGGGAGACAGGGAGAGACGAAAAACTGTTTTTT. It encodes CASRETGRDEKLFF. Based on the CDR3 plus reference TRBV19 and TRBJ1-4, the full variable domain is DGGITQSPKYLFRKEGQNVTLSCEQNLNHDAMYWYRQDPGQGLRLIYYSQIVNDFQKGDIAEGYSVSREKKESFPLTVTSAQKNPTAFYLCASRETGRDEKLFFGSGTQLSVL.

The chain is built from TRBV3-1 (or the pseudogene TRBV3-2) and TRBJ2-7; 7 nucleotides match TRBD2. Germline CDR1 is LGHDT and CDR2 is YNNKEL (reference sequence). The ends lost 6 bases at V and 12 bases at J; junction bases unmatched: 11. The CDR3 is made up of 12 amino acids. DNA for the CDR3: TGTGCCAGCAGTGCACCGGGACTAAGTCTGTACTTC. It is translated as CASSAPGLSLYF.

Written as DNA, the CDR3 is TGTGCCAGCAGTTACTCCCCGGGACAGGGTTATGGCTACACCTTC. It yields the protein CASSYSPGQGYGYTF. V usage is TRBV6-6 and J usage is TRBJ1-2; 9 bases map to TRBD1. CDR3 size: 15 residues. Per the germline V gene, CDR1 is MNHNY and CDR2 is SVGAGI (reference sequence). V dropped 0 bases and J dropped 5; count of bases not matched to a gene: 4.

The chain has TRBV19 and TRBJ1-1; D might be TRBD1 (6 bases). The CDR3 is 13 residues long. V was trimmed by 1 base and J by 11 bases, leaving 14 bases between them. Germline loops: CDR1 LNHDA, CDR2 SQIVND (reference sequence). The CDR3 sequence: CASSIGGRGAAFF. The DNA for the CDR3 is TGTGCCAGTAGTATAGGAGGACGGGGGGCTGCTTTCTTT.

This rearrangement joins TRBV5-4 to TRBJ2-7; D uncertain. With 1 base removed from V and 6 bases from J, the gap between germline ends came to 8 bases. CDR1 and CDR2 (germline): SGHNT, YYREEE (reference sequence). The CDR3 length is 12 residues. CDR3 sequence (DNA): TGTGCCAGCAGCTTGCGAGCTGGCGAGCAGTACGTC. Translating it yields CASSLRAGEQYV.

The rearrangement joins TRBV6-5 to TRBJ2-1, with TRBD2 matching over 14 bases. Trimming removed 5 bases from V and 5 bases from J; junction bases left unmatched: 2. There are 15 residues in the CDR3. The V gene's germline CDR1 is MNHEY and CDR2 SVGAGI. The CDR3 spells CASSKGLAGDNEQFF. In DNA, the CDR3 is TGTGCCAGCAGTAAGGGACTAGCGGGAGACAATGAGCAGTTCTTC.

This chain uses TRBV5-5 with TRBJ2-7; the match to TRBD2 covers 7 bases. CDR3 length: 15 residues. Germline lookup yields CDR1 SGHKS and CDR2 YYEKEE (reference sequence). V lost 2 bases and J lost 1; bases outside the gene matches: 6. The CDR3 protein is CASSFAAGISYEQYF. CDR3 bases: TGTGCCAGCAGCTTCGCAGCGGGAATTTCCTACGAGCAGTACTTC.

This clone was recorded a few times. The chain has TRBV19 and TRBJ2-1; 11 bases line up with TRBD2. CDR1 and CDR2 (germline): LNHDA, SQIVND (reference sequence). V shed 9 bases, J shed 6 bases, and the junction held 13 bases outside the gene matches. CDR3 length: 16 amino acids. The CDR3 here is CASRPPPGLAVNEQFF. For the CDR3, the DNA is TGTGCCAGCCGACCCCCGCCGGGACTAGCGGTCAATGAGCAGTTCTTC. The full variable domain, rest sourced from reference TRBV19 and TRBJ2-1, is DGGITQSPKYLFRKEGQNVTLSCEQNLNHDAMYWYRQDPGQGLRLIYYSQIVNDFQKGDIAEGYSVSREKKESFPLTVTSAQKNPTAFYLCASRPPPGLAVNEQFFGPGTRLTVL.

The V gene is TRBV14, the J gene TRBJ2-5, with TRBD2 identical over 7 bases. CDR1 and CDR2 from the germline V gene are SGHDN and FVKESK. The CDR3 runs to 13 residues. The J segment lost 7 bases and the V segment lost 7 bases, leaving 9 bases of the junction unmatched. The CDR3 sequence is CASTSSGGVTQYF. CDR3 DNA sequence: TGTGCCAGCACCTCTTCGGGGGGTGTGACCCAGTACTTC.

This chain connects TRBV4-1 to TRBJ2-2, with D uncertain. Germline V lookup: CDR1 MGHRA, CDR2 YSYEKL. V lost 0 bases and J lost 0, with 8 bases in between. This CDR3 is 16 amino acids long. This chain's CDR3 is CASSQESTPNTGELFF. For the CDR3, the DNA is TGCGCCAGCAGCCAAGAGTCCACTCCGAACACCGGGGAGCTGTTTTTT.

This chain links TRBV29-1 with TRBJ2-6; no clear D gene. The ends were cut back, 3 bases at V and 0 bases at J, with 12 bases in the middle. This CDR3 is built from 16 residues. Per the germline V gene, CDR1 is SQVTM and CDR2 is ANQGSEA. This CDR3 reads CSVDRLKSSGANVLTF. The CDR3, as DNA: TGCAGCGTTGACAGGCTCAAGAGCTCTGGGGCCAACGTCCTGACTTTC.

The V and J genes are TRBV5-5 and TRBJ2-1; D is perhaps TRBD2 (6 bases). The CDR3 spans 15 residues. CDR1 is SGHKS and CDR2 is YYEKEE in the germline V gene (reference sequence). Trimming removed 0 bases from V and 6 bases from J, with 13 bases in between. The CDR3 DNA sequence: TGTGCCAGCAGCTTGGGACTAGTTAAAAGCAATGAGCAGTTCTTC. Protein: CASSLGLVKSNEQFF.

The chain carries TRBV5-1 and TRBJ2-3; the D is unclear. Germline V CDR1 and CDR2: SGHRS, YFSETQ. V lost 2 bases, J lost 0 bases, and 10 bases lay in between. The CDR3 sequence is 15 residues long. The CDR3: CASSFRDSSTDTQYF. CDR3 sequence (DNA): TGCGCCAGCAGCTTCCGCGACTCTAGCACAGATACGCAGTATTTT.

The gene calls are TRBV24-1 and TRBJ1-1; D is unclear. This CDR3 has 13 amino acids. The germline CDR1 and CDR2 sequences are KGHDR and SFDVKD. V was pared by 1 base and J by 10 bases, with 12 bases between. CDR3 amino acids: CATSDFKSRGAFF. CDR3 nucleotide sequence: TGTGCCACCAGTGATTTTAAAAGTCGGGGAGCTTTCTTT.